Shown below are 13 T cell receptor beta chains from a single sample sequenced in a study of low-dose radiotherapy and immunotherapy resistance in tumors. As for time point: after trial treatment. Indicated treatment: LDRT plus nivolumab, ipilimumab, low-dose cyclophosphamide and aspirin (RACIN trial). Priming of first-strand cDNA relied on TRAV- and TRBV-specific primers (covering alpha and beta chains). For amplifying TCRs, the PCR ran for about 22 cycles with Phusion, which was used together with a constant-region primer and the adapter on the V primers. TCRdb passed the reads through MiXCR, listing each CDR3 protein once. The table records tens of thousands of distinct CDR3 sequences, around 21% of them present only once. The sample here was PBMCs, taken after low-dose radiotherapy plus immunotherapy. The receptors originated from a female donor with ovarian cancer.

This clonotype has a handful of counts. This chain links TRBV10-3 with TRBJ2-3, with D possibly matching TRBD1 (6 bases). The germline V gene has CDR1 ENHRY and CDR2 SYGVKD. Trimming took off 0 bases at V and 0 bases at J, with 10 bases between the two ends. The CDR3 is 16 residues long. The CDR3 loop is CAISESGGQSTDTQYF. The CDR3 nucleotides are TGTGCCATCAGTGAGTCAGGAGGACAGAGCACAGATACGCAGTATTTT.

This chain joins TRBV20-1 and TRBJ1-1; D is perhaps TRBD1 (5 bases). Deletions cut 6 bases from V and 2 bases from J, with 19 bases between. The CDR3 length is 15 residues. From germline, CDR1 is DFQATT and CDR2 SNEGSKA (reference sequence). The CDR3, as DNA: TGCAGTGCCATTTCGCCCCAAACAGGAAACACTGAAGCTTTCTTT. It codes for CSAISPQTGNTEAFF.

The CDR3: CASTQTGTGNYTF. As DNA, the CDR3 is TGTGCCAGCACTCAGACCGGGACAGGGAACTACACCTTC. The rearrangement joins TRBV6-8 to TRBJ1-2, with 9 nucleotides matching TRBD1. The germline gives CDR1 MNHGY, CDR2 SAAAGT. V trimming: 7 bases; J trimming: 10 bases; junction bases outside the gene matches: 10. The CDR3 has 13 residues.

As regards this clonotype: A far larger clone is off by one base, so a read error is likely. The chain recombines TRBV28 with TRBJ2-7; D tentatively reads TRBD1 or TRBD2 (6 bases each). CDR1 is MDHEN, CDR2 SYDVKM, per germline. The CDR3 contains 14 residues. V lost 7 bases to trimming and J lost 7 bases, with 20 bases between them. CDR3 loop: CASTRGGPYNEQYF. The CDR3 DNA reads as TGTGCCAGCACCCGTGGGGGGCCCTACAATGAGCAGTACTTC.

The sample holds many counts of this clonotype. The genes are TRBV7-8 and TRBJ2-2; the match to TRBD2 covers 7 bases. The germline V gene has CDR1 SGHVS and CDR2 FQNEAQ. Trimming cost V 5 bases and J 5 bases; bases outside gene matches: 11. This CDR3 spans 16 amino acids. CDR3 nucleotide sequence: TGTGCCAGCAGCCCCCGGACTAGGGGCTTAACCGGGGAGCTGTTTTTT. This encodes CASSPRTRGLTGELFF.

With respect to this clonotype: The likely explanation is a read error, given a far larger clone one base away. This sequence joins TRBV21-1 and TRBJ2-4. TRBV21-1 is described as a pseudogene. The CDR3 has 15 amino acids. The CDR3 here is CASSNPTEPGDEQYF. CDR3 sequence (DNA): TGTGCCAGCAGCAATCCGACCGAACCAGGAGATGAGCAGTACTTC.

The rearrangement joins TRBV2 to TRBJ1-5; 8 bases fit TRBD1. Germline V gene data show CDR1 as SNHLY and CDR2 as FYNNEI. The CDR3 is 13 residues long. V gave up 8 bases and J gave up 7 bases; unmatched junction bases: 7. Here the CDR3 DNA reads TGTGCCAGCCAGGACAGGGTAAGCCAGCCCCAGCATTTT. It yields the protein CASQDRVSQPQHF.

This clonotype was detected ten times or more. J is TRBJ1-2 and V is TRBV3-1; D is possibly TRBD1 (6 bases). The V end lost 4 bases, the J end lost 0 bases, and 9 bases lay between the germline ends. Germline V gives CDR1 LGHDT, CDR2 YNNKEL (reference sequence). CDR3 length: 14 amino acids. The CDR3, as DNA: TGTGCCAGCAGCCGTAGGGGGACTAACTATGGCTACACCTTC. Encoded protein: CASSRRGTNYGYTF.

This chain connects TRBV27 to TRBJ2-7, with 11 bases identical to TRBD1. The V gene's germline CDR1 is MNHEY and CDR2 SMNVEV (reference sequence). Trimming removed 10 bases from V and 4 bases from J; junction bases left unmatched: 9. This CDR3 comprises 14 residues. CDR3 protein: CATRGTGGGYEQYF. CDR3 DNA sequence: TGTGCCACCCGAGGGACAGGGGGTGGGTACGAGCAGTACTTC.

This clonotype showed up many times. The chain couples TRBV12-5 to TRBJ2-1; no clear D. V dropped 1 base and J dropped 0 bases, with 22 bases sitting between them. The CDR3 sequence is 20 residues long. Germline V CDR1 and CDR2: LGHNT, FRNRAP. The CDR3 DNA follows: TGTGCTAGTGGTTTGGCCCCCCGGTGGGCTCACGCGGACTCCTACAATGAGCAGTTCTTC. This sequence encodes CASGLAPRWAHADSYNEQFF.

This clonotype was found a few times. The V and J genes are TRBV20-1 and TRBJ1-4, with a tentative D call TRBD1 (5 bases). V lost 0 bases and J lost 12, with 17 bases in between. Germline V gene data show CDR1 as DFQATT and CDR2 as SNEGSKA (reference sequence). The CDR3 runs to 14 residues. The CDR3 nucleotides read TGCAGTGCTAGAGATGAGACAAAAAGAGGGGAACTGTTTTTT. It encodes CSARDETKRGELFF.

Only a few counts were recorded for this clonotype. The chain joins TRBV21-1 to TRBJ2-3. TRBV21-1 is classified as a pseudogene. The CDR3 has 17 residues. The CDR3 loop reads CASSKALEDLRPDTQYF. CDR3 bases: TGTGCCAGCAGCAAAGCGCTAGAGGACCTCAGACCAGATACGCAGTATTTT.

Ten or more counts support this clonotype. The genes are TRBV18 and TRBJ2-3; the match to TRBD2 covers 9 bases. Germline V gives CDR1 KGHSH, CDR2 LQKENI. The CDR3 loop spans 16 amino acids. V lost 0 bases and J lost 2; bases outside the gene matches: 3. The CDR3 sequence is CASSPPSGGYTDTQYF. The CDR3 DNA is TGTGCCAGCTCACCACCGAGCGGGGGGTACACAGATACGCAGTATTTT.